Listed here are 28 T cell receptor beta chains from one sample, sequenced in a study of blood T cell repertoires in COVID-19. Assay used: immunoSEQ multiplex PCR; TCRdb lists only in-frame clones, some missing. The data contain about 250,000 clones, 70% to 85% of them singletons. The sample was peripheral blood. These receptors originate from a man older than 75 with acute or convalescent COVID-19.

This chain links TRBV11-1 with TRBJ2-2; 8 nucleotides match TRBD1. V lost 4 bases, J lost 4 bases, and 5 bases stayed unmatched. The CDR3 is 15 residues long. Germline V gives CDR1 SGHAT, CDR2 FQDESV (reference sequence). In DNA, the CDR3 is TGTGCCAGCAGCTCCCAGGGGGCGGGCACCGGGGAGCTGTTTTTT. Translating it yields CASSSQGAGTGELFF. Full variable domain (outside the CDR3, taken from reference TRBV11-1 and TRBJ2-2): EAEVAQSPRYKITEKSQAVAFWCDPISGHATLYWYRQILGQGPELLVQFQDESVVDDSQLPKDRFSAERLKGVDSTLKIQPAELGDSAMYLCASSSQGAGTGELFFGEGSRLTVL.

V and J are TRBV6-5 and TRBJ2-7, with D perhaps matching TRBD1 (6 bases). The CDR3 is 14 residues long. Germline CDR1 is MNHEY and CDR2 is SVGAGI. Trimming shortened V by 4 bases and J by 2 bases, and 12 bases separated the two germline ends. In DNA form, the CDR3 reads TGTGCCAGCAGTTCCACAGGGTTCACCTACGAGCAGTACTTC. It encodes CASSSTGFTYEQYF.

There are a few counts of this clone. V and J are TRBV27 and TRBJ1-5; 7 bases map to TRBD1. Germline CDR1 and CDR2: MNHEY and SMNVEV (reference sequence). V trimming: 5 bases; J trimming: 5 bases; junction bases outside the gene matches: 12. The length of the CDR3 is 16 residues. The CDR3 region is CASSPSPRRGHQPQHF. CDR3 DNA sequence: TGTGCCAGCAGTCCGTCCCCGAGGAGGGGGCATCAGCCCCAGCATTTT.

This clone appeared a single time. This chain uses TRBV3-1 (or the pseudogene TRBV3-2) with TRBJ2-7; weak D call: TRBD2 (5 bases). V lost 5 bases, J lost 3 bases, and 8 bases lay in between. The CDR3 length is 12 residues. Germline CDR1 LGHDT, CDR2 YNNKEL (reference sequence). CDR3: CASSSTSYEQYF. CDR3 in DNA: TGTGCCAGCAGCTCCACTAGCTACGAGCAGTACTTC.

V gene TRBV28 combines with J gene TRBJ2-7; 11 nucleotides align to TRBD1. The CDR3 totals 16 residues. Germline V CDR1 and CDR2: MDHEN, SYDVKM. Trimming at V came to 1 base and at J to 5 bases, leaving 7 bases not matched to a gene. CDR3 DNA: TGTGCCAGCAGTTTATTTCCGGGACAGGGGGACCACGAGCAGTACTTC. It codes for CASSLFPGQGDHEQYF. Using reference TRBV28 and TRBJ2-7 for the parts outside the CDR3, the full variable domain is DVKVTQSSRYLVKRTGEKVFLECVQDMDHENMFWYRQDPGLGLRLIYFSYDVKMKEKGDIPEGYSVSREKKERFSLILESASTNQTSMYLCASSLFPGQGDHEQYFGPGTRLTVT.

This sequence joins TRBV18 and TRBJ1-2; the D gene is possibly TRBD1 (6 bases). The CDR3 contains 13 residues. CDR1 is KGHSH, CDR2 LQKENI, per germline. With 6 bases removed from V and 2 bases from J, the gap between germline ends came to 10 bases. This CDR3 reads CASSRQENYGYTF. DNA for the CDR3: TGTGCCAGCTCCCGACAGGAGAACTATGGCTACACCTTC.

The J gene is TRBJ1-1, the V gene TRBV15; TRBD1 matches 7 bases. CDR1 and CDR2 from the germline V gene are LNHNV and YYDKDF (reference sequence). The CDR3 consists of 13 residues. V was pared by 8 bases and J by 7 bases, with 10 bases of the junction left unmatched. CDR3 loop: CATVSGTEIEAFF. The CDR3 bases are TGTGCCACCGTTTCCGGGACAGAGATTGAAGCTTTCTTT. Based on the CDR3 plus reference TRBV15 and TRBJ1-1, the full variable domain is DAMVIQNPRYQVTQFGKPVTLSCSQTLNHNVMYWYQQKSSQAPKLLFHYYDKDFNNEADTPDNFQSRRPNTSFCFLDIRSPGLGDTAMYLCATVSGTEIEAFFGQGTRLTVV.

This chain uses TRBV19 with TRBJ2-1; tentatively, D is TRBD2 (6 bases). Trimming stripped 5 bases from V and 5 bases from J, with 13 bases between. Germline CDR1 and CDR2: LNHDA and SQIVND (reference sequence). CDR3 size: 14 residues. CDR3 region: CASSPQGGHNEQFF. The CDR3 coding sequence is TGTGCCAGTAGTCCCCAGGGAGGACACAATGAGCAGTTCTTC.

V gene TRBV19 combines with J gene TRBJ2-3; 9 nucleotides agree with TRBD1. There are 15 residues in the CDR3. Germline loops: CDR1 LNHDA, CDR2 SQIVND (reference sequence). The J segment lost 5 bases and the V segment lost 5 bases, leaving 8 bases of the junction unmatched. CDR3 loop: CASSETGGLGDTQYF. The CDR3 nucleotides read TGTGCCAGTAGTGAAACAGGGGGCTTAGGAGATACGCAGTATTTT.

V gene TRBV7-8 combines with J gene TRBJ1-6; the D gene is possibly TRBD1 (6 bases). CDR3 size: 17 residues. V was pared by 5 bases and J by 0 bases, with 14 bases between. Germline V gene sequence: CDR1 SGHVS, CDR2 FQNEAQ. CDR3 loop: CASSHADRSSYNSPLHF. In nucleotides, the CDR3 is TGTGCCAGCAGCCACGCCGACAGGAGCTCCTATAATTCACCCCTCCACTTT.

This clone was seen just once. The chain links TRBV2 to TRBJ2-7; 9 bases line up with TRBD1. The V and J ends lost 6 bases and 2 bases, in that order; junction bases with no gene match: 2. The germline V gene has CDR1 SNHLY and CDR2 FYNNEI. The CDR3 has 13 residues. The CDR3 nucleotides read TGTGCCAGCAGAGGGACAGGGACCTACGAGCAGTACTTC. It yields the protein CASRGTGTYEQYF.

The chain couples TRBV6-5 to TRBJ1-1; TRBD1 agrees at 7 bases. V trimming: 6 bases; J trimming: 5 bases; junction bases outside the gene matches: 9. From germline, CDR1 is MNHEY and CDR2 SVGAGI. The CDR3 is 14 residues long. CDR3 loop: CASRSSNRGTEAFF. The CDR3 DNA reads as TGTGCCAGCAGATCCTCGAACAGGGGAACTGAAGCTTTCTTT.

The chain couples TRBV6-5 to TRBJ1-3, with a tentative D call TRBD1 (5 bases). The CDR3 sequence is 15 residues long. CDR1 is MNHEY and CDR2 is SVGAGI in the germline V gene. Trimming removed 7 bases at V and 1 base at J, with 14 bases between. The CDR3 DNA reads TGTGCCAGCAAAAGGGGAGGACGTTCTGGAAACACCATATATTTT. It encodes CASKRGGRSGNTIYF.

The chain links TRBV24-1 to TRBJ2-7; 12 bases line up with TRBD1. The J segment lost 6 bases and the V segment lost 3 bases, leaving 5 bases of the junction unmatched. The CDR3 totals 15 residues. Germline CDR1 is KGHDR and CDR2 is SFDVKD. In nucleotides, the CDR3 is TGTGCCACCAGTGATATCGGGACAGGGGGCTTCGAGCAGTACTTC. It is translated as CATSDIGTGGFEQYF.

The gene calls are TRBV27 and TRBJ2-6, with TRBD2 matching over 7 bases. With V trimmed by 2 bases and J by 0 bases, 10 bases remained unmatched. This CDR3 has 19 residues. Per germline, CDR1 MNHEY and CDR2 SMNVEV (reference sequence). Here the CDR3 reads CASSLVQKTSLSGANVLTF. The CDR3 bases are TGTGCCAGCAGTTTAGTCCAGAAGACTAGCCTCTCTGGGGCCAACGTCCTGACTTTC.

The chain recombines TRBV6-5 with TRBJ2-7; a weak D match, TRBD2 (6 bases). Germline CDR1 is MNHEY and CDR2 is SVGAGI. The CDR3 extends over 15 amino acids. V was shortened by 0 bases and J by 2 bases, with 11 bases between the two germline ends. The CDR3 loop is CASSYSLAPAYEQYF. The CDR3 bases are TGTGCCAGCAGTTACTCGCTAGCGCCCGCCTACGAGCAGTACTTC.

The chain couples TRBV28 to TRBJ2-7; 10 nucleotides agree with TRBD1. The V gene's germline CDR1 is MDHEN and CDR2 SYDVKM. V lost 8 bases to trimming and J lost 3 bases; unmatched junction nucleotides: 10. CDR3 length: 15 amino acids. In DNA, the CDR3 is TGTGCCAGCCTGAGAGACAGGGGGCTCCTCTACGAGCAGTACTTC. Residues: CASLRDRGLLYEQYF.

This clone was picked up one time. CDR3 DNA sequence: TGTGCCACCAGTGATGGAGTGAACACTGAAGCTTTCTTT. This sequence encodes CATSDGVNTEAFF. The rearrangement joins TRBV24-1 to TRBJ1-1; D ambiguous. There are 13 residues in the CDR3. Trimming took off 3 bases at V and 0 bases at J, with 4 bases between the two ends. Germline V lookup: CDR1 KGHDR, CDR2 SFDVKD.

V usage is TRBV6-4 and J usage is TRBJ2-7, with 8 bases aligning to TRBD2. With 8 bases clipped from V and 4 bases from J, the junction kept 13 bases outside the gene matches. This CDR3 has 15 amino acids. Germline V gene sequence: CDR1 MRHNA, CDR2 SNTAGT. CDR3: CASPGVSGSRYEQYF. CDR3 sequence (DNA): TGTGCCAGCCCCGGCGTGAGCGGGAGTCGATACGAGCAGTACTTC.

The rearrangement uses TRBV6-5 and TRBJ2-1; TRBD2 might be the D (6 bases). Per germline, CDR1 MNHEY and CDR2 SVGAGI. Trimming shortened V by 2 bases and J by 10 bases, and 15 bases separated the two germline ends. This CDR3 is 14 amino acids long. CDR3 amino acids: CASSYLAGFGEQFF. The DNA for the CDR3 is TGTGCCAGCAGTTACCTCGCGGGGTTTGGCGAGCAGTTCTTC.

This CDR3 is CASRQSNEKLFF. The CDR3 DNA reads as TGTGCCAGCAGACAGAGTAATGAAAAACTGTTTTTT. The rearrangement joins TRBV6-5 to TRBJ1-4; D call uncertain. Looked up from germline, CDR1 is MNHEY and CDR2 is SVGAGI. Between the trimmed V and J ends, which lost 6 bases and 4 bases, there was a span of 6 bases. The CDR3 has 12 amino acids.

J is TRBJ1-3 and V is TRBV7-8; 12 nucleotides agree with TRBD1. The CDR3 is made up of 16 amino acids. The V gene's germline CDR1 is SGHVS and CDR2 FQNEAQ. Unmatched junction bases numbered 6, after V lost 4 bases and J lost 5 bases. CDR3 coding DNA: TGTGCCAGCAGCTCTGCCGGGACAGGGGGCCGAAACACCATATATTTT. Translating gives CASSSAGTGGRNTIYF.

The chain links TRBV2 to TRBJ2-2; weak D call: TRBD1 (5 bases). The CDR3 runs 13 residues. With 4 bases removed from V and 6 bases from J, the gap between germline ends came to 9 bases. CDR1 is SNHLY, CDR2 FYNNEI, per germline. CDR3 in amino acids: CASSVKGAGELFF. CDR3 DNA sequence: TGTGCCAGCAGTGTTAAAGGGGCCGGGGAGCTGTTTTTT. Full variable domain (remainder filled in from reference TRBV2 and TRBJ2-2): EPEVTQTPSHQVTQMGQEVILRCVPISNHLYFYWYRQILGQKVEFLVSFYNNEISEKSEIFDDQFSVERPDGSNFTLKIRSTKLEDSAMYFCASSVKGAGELFFGEGSRLTVL.

CDR3 sequence: CASSPPLGGEEEKLFF. CDR3 bases: TGTGCCAGCAGCCCCCCCCTGGGGGGGGAAGAGGAAAAACTGTTTTTT. The chain uses TRBV7-2 and TRBJ1-4, with D possibly being TRBD1 (5 bases). The V end lost 5 bases, the J end lost 8 bases, and 21 bases lay between the germline ends. Germline V CDR1 and CDR2: SGHTA, FQGNSA. The CDR3 covers 16 residues.

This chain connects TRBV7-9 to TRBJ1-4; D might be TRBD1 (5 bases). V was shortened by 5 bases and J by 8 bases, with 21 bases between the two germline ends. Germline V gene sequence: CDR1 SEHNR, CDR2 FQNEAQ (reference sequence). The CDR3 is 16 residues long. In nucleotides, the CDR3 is TGTGCCAGCAGCCAGACCGGGACTAGGCGAGTGGAAAAACTGTTTTTT. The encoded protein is CASSQTGTRRVEKLFF.

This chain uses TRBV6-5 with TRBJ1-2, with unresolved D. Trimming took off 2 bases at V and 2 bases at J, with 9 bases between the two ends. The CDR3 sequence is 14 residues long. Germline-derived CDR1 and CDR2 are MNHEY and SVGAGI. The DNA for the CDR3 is TGTGCCAGCAGTTACGGGCAGATCAACTATGGCTACACCTTC. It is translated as CASSYGQINYGYTF.

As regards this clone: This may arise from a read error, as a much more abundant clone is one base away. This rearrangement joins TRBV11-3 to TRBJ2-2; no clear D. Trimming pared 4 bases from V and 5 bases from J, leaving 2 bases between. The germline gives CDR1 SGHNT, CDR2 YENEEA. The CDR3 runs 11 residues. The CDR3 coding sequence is TGTGCCAGCAGCTCGACCGGGGAGCTGTTTTTT. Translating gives CASSSTGELFF.

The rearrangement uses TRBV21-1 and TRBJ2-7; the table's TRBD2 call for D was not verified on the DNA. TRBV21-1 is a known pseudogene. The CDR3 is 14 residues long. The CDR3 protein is CATPKGGRRYEQYF. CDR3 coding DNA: TGTGCCACCCCCAAGGGGGGGCGAAGGTACGAGCAGTACTTC.